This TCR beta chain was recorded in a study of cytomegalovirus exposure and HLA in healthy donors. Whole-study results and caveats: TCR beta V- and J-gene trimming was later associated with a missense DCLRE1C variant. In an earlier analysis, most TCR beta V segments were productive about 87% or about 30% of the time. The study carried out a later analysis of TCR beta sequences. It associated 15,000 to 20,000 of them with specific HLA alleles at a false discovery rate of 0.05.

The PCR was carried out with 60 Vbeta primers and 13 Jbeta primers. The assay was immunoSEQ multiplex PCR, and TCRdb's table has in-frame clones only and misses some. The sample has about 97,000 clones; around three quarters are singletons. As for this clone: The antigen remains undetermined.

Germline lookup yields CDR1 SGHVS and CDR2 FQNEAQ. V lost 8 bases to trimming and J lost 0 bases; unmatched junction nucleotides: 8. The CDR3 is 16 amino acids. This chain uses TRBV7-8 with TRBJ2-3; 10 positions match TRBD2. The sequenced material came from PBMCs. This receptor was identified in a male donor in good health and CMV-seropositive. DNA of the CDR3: TGTGCCAGCGGATCACTAGCGGGGTTTAGCACAGATACGCAGTATTTT. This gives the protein CASGSLAGFSTDTQYF.